This T cell receptor beta chain was profiled in a study of T cells in localized non-small cell lung cancer. Notes on the study in general: Uninvolved adjacent lung had the highest recorded T cell clonality, with tumor below it. Of the top 100 tumor clones, median around 60 were in adjacent lung, around 28 among its top 100. Sequencing covered just one tumor region, so heterogeneity cannot be ruled out.

Profiled with immunoSEQ multiplex PCR; TCRdb holds only in-frame clones, not every one. The table shows 33,000 or so clones, with around 80% occurring only once. In regard to this clone: Antigen: not known.

Germline values: CDR1 SGHVS, CDR2 FNYEAQ. The CDR3 covers 15 residues. V gave up 3 bases and J gave up 2 bases, with 11 bases separating them. This sample comprised peripheral blood, obtained before any cancer treatment. The receptor was derived from a male donor at least 60 years old with stage III squamous cell lung carcinoma. The rearrangement uses TRBV7-6 and TRBJ1-3; no clear D gene. The CDR3 bases are TGTGCCAGCAGCTTGGACCCGGGAGCTGGAAACACCATATATTTT. This gives the protein CASSLDPGAGNTIYF.